The rows below give T cell receptor beta chains drawn from one sample of a study of T-cell memory formation after mild COVID-19. TCRdb re-analysed the 5' RACE reads in MiXCR, keeping a single row per CDR3 protein. This sample has about 320,000 distinct CDR3 sequences; roughly an eighth occur once, and the top ten carry 20% to 25%. Sequencing was performed on PBMCs or a T cell subset sorted from them (not recorded which). These receptors were taken from a man between 18 and 35 years old who had mild COVID-19 (a few samples of this study predate the infection). Cell type and time point are not known. Each CDR3 is given with its conserved first and last residue. A D gene is named only where the DNA matches it firmly. Some rows mark clone size as missing; the rest say once, few, many or name a class of expanded clone.

j_call clone_size d_call v_call cdr3_aa cdr3_nt
TRBJ2-3 few NA TRBV7-3 CASSLQGGGPDTQYF TGTGCCAGCAGCTTACAGGGGGGAGGCCCAGATACGCAGTATTTT
TRBJ1-4 NA NA TRBV7-9 CASSRRRGKLFF TGTGCCAGCAGCCGGCGACGTGGGAAACTGTTTTTT
TRBJ1-3 few NA TRBV7-9 CASSLFGTGNTIYF TGTGCCAGCAGCTTATTCGGCACTGGAAACACCATATATTTT
TRBJ2-2 NA NA TRBV6-5 CASTFPGTGELFF TGTGCCAGCACTTTCCCTGGAACCGGGGAGCTGTTTTTT
TRBJ2-7 NA TRBD2 TRBV13 CASSRGPSSGEVFGEQYF TGTGCCAGCAGCCGAGGCCCCTCTAGCGGGGAAGTATTTGGCGAGCAGTACTTC
TRBJ2-7 few NA TRBV2 CASRRGGTVPYEQYF TGTGCCAGCAGAAGAGGGGGGACAGTACCTTACGAGCAGTACTTC
TRBJ1-1 few NA TRBV6-5 CASLITRGGMTEAFF TGTGCCAGCCTGATAACGAGGGGCGGGATGACTGAAGCTTTCTTT
TRBJ2-4 NA TRBD1 TRBV6-2/TRBV6-3 CASGQGARNIQYF TGTGCCTCAGGTCAGGGGGCGAGAAACATTCAGTACTTC
TRBJ2-2 NA TRBD2 TRBV9 CASSTRTSLGELFF TGTGCCAGCAGCACTCGGACTAGCCTCGGGGAGCTGTTTTTT
TRBJ2-3 NA TRBD2 TRBV6-2/TRBV6-3 CASSYPRGGERTNTQYF TGTGCCAGCAGTTACCCTCGGGGGGGCGAAAGAACGAATACGCAGTATTTT
TRBJ2-2 few TRBD2 TRBV7-9 CASSLPSGSGTGELFF TGTGCCAGCAGCTTACCTAGCGGATCGGGTACCGGGGAGCTGTTTTTT
TRBJ2-5 NA NA TRBV4-1 CASSQGEPQKTQYF TGCGCCAGCAGCCAAGGGGAGCCACAAAAGACCCAGTACTTC
TRBJ2-5 many NA TRBV5-1 CASSLGAYQETQYF TGCGCCAGCAGCTTGGGAGCATACCAAGAGACCCAGTACTTC
TRBJ2-7 many TRBD1 TRBV5-6 CASSSGGFLLEQYF TGTGCCAGCAGCTCAGGGGGCTTTCTACTCGAGCAGTACTTC
TRBJ2-1 NA TRBD1 TRBV7-2 CASSSTGDEQFF TGTGCCAGCAGCTCGACAGGGGATGAGCAGTTCTTC
TRBJ2-1 few NA TRBV6-2/TRBV6-3 CASRPGPRTEQFF TGTGCCAGTCGCCCGGGACCCCGCACGGAGCAGTTCTTC
TRBJ1-2 NA TRBD1 TRBV5-4 CASRTGQELFYGYTF TGTGCCAGCAGAACGGGACAGGAGTTGTTCTATGGCTACACCTTC
TRBJ2-1 many NA TRBV5-1 CASSLTPGLGFNEQFF TGCGCCAGCAGCTTGACCCCGGGTTTGGGCTTCAATGAGCAGTTCTTC
TRBJ2-7 few NA TRBV20-1 CSARDLGGSSYEQYF TGCAGTGCTAGAGATCTTGGGGGGAGCTCCTACGAGCAGTACTTC
TRBJ2-1 NA TRBD1 TRBV7-3 CASSLGQGHNEQFF TGTGCCAGCAGCTTGGGACAGGGCCACAATGAGCAGTTCTTC
TRBJ2-3 NA TRBD2 TRBV7-9 CASSHRGGEDTQYF TGTGCCAGCAGCCACCGCGGGGGAGAGGATACGCAGTATTTT
TRBJ1-1 few TRBD1 TRBV18 CASSLLGQGETEAFF TGTGCCAGCTCGCTGTTAGGACAGGGTGAAACTGAAGCTTTCTTT
TRBJ2-3 NA NA TRBV6-2/TRBV6-3 CASSSGGPGTDTQYF TGTGCCAGCAGTTCCGGGGGGCCAGGCACAGATACGCAGTATTTT
TRBJ1-5 NA NA TRBV6-6 CASSYIIRLGVDQPQHF TGTGCCAGCAGTTATATAATACGACTTGGGGTTGATCAGCCCCAGCATTTT
TRBJ2-3 many NA TRBV10-1 CASSDTDTQYF TGCGCCAGCAGTGACACAGATACGCAGTATTTT
TRBJ1-5 NA NA TRBV28 CASSLQGQLDQPQHF TGTGCCAGCAGTCTCCAGGGGCAACTCGATCAGCCCCAGCATTTT
TRBJ2-3 NA NA TRBV5-4 CASSFEPRDGTDTQYF TGTGCCAGCAGCTTTGAACCTAGGGATGGCACAGATACGCAGTATTTT
TRBJ1-6 few TRBD1 TRBV12-3/TRBV12-4 CASSSHRGGGSPLHF TGTGCCAGCAGTTCTCACAGGGGAGGAGGGTCACCCCTCCACTTT
TRBJ2-4 few NA TRBV7-2 CASSFMAGNIQYF TGTGCCAGCAGCTTTATGGCCGGAAACATTCAGTACTTC
TRBJ1-3 NA NA TRBV3-1 CASSRGGASDTIYF TGTGCCAGCAGCAGAGGGGGGGCGTCGGACACCATATATTTT
TRBJ1-2 NA NA TRBV20-1 CSARPPGGSVRGYTF TGCAGTGCTAGACCTCCCGGGGGCTCGGTGCGGGGCTACACCTTC
TRBJ2-3 many NA TRBV7-2 CASSLWARAGPDTQYF TGTGCCAGCAGCTTATGGGCCAGGGCGGGCCCAGATACGCAGTATTTT
TRBJ1-1 NA TRBD1 TRBV6-5 CASSSTGVKAFF TGTGCCAGCAGCTCGACAGGGGTAAAAGCTTTCTTT
TRBJ2-5 NA TRBD1 TRBV4-3 CASSQNPRGRETQYF TGCGCCAGCAGCCAAAACCCCAGGGGGCGAGAGACCCAGTACTTC
TRBJ2-1 NA NA TRBV5-1 CASSLGDEVGYEQFF TGCGCCAGCAGCTTGGGGGACGAGGTGGGGTATGAGCAGTTCTTC
TRBJ1-5 few NA TRBV29-1 CSVRDVEHQPQHF TGCAGCGTTCGGGACGTGGAACATCAGCCCCAGCATTTT
TRBJ1-5 NA TRBD1 TRBV24-1 CATSQGDQPQHF TGTGCCACCAGTCAGGGGGATCAGCCCCAGCATTTT
TRBJ2-5 NA NA TRBV29-1 CSVDSFPQETQYF TGCAGCGTTGACAGTTTCCCCCAAGAGACCCAGTACTTC
TRBJ2-1 NA TRBD1 TRBV7-9 CASSSDGTGGPQFF TGTGCCAGCAGCTCAGATGGGACAGGAGGCCCGCAGTTCTTC
TRBJ1-5 few NA TRBV24-1 CATPTGKHQPQHF TGTGCCACCCCAACAGGGAAGCATCAGCCCCAGCATTTT
TRBJ2-5 many TRBD1 TRBV29-1 CSVEGQGAQETQYF TGCAGCGTTGAAGGACAGGGGGCCCAAGAGACCCAGTACTTC
TRBJ1-1 NA NA TRBV7-3 CASGEAVDTEAFF TGTGCCAGCGGTGAGGCGGTCGACACTGAAGCTTTCTTT
TRBJ1-3 few NA TRBV25-1 CASDDGGSGNTIYF TGTGCCAGCGATGACGGAGGGTCTGGAAACACCATATATTTT
TRBJ1-5 NA NA TRBV7-8 CASSLGFRQPQHF TGTGCCAGCAGCTTGGGGTTTAGACAGCCCCAGCATTTT
TRBJ1-1 NA TRBD1 TRBV19 CASETGGGYTEAFF TGTGCCAGTGAAACAGGGGGCGGGTACACTGAAGCTTTCTTT
TRBJ2-3 NA TRBD2 TRBV6-6 CASSPRLAGVYTQYF TGTGCCAGCAGCCCTCGGCTAGCGGGGGTGTATACGCAGTATTTT
TRBJ2-5 many NA TRBV20-1 CSASKETQYF TGCAGTGCTTCCAAAGAGACCCAGTACTTC
TRBJ1-2 NA NA TRBV24-1 CATSDPDKNYGYTF TGTGCCACCAGTGACCCCGACAAAAACTATGGCTACACCTTC
TRBJ2-1 NA NA TRBV11-2 CASSLDFWAEQFF TGTGCCAGCAGCTTAGATTTTTGGGCCGAGCAGTTCTTC
TRBJ2-2 NA NA TRBV5-1 CASRPRTDLTGELFF TGCGCCAGCAGACCCAGGACGGACCTCACCGGGGAGCTGTTTTTT
TRBJ2-7 NA TRBD2 TRBV20-1 CSAPGLASPYEQYF TGCAGTGCTCCCGGACTAGCGTCTCCCTACGAGCAGTACTTC
TRBJ2-3 NA TRBD2 TRBV4-3 CASSPDAGLAGGRGTDTQYF TGCGCCAGCAGCCCCGACGCAGGGCTAGCGGGGGGCCGTGGCACAGATACGCAGTATTTT
TRBJ1-2 NA TRBD1 TRBV19 CASSIGSGQLFYGYTF TGTGCCAGTAGTATAGGTTCGGGACAGCTATTCTATGGCTACACCTTC
TRBJ2-2 NA TRBD2 TRBV7-6 CASMDGRLGGELFF TGTGCCAGCATGGACGGGAGGCTCGGAGGGGAGCTGTTTTTT
TRBJ2-7 NA TRBD2 TRBV15 CATSRDGGTIGEQYF TGTGCCACCAGCAGAGATGGGGGGACTATCGGGGAGCAGTACTTC
TRBJ2-1 NA NA TRBV7-9 CASSLVRLLSYNEQFF TGTGCCAGCAGCTTAGTACGGTTGTTGTCCTACAATGAGCAGTTCTTC
TRBJ1-6 few NA TRBV29-1 CSVMRSYNSPLHF TGCAGCGTTATGCGCTCCTATAATTCACCCCTCCACTTT